This entry lists 2 T cell receptor beta chains sequenced from one sample in a study of T cells after somatic rescue of genetic block. Here immunoSEQ multiplex PCR was the method, and the copy in TCRdb shows in-frame clones only, minus some. The table has 110,000 or so clones, 85% to 95% seen once; the top ten hold approximately 1.3%. The sample taken for sequencing was peripheral blood mononuclear cells (PBMCs). The receptors stem from a woman in her late teens or twenties.

This chain connects TRBV7-6 to TRBJ2-2, with D perhaps TRBD1 (6 bases). Germline V gene sequence: CDR1 SGHVS, CDR2 FNYEAQ. CDR3 length: 14 amino acids. V was clipped by 3 bases and J by 5 bases, with 10 bases between them. The CDR3 bases are TGTGCCAGCAGCTTGGGACAAACTACCGGGGAGCTGTTTTTT. Translated, it gives CASSLGQTTGELFF.

This clone was seen just once. This chain links TRBV28 with TRBJ2-7, with TRBD2 matching over 13 bases. This CDR3 is built from 16 residues. Per the germline V gene, CDR1 is MDHEN and CDR2 is SYDVKM. The V segment lost 10 bases and the J segment 2 bases; nucleotides outside the gene matches: 11. In DNA form, the CDR3 reads TGTGCCACTCGGACTAGCGGGGGTTACTCCACCTACGAGCAGTACTTC. Amino acid sequence: CATRTSGGYSTYEQYF.